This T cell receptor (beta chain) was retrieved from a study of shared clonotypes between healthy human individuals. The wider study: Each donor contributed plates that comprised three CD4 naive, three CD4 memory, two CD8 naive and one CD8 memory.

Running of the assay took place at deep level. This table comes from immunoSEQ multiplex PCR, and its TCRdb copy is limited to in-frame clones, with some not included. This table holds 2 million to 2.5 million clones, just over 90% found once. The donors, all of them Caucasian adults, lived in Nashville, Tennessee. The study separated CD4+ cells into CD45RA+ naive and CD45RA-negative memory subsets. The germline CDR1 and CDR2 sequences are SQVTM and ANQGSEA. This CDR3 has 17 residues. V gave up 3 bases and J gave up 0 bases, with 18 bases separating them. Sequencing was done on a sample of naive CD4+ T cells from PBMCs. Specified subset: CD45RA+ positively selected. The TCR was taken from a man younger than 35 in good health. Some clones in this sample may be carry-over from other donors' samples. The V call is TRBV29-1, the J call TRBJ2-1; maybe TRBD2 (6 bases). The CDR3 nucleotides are TGCAGCGTTGATGAGGGCCGGGACTCAAACTCCTACAATGAGCAGTTCTTC. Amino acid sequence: CSVDEGRDSNSYNEQFF.